This is a list of T cell receptor beta chains from one sample in a study of shared clonotypes between healthy human individuals. The data were produced by immunoSEQ multiplex PCR, yet TCRdb's version contains in-frame clones alone and is incomplete. The data show about 1 million clones, about three quarters seen once. The sample was memory CD4+ T cells sorted from blood. The receptor source for this set is a young man in good health. Both conserved end residues are part of each CDR3. A D gene is named only where the DNA matches it firmly. Not every row has a clone size; where given, it reads once, few, many or a size class.

J gene | clone size | V gene | D gene | CDR3 protein | CDR3 DNA
TRBJ2-7 | . | TRBV5-1 | TRBD2 | CASSLDTSGLYEQYF | TGCGCCAGCAGCTTGGACACTAGCGGCCTCTACGAGCAGTACTTC
TRBJ1-2 | . | TRBV28 | . | CASSLSDYGYTF | TGTGCCAGCAGTTTAAGTGACTATGGCTACACCTTC
TRBJ2-2 | . | TRBV7-2 | TRBD2 | CASSYPGLAGAGELFF | TGTGCCAGCAGCTATCCGGGACTAGCGGGAGCCGGGGAGCTGTTTTTT
TRBJ1-5 | . | TRBV30 | TRBD1 | CAWSVRDRDNQPQHF | TGTGCCTGGAGTGTACGGGACAGGGACAATCAGCCCCAGCATTTT
TRBJ2-7 | . | TRBV6-1 | TRBD2 | CASTPLAGINEQYF | TGTGCCAGCACCCCGCTAGCGGGAATTAACGAGCAGTACTTC
TRBJ2-3 | . | TRBV7-9 | . | CASSLNPTPSTDTQYF | TGTGCCAGCAGCTTAAATCCTACTCCTAGCACAGATACGCAGTATTTT
TRBJ2-7 | . | TRBV5-6 | . | CASSRDGLYEQYF | TGTGCCAGCAGTCGGGACGGACTCTACGAGCAGTACTTC
TRBJ2-2 | . | TRBV19 | . | CASSTNTVTGELFF | TGTGCCAGTAGTACAAATACAGTGACCGGGGAGCTGTTTTTT
TRBJ1-3 | once | TRBV5-1 | . | CASSDGIPGNTIYF | TGCGCCAGCAGCGACGGGATCCCTGGAAACACCATATATTTT
TRBJ2-2 | . | TRBV10-3 | TRBD2 | CAISDPGGRPSGGELFF | TGTGCCATCAGTGACCCCGGGGGGAGGCCCTCAGGCGGGGAGCTGTTTTTT
TRBJ2-6 | . | TRBV6-6 | . | CASRLGRGSGANVLTF | TGTGCCAGCAGGCTGGGTAGAGGCTCTGGGGCCAACGTCCTGACTTTC
TRBJ2-5 | . | TRBV28 | TRBD2 | CASSSYSGGEKETQYF | TGTGCCAGCAGTTCTTATAGCGGGGGGGAAAAAGAGACCCAGTACTTC
TRBJ2-7 | . | TRBV28 | TRBD2 | CASSLNSGRGEQYF | TGTGCCAGCAGTTTAAATAGCGGGAGAGGCGAGCAGTACTTC
TRBJ2-7 | . | TRBV27 | . | CASSWRGGEQYF | TGTGCCAGCAGTTGGCGTGGGGGGGAGCAGTACTTC
TRBJ2-1 | . | TRBV5-1 | TRBD2 | CASRGLAYNEQFF | TGCGCCAGCAGGGGACTAGCGTACAATGAGCAGTTCTTC
TRBJ2-7 | . | TRBV9 | . | CASSVDGRGSYEQYF | TGTGCCAGCAGCGTAGACGGACGGGGGAGCTACGAGCAGTACTTC
TRBJ1-2 | . | TRBV28 | TRBD1 | CASNGGTERGYGYTF | TGTGCCAGCAACGGCGGGACAGAAAGAGGCTATGGCTACACCTTC
TRBJ1-1 | . | TRBV5-1 | . | CASSLAVESNTEAFF | TGCGCCAGCAGCTTGGCGGTTGAGAGTAACACTGAAGCTTTCTTT
TRBJ2-2 | . | TRBV5-1 | TRBD2 | CASSLLAGDANTGELFF | TGCGCCAGCAGCTTGTTAGCGGGAGATGCGAACACCGGGGAGCTGTTTTTT
TRBJ2-5 | . | TRBV27 | . | CASSPYSTQETQYF | TGTGCCAGCAGCCCATACAGTACTCAAGAGACCCAGTACTTC
TRBJ1-1 | few | TRBV5-6 | . | CASSLVGVTEAFF | TGTGCCAGCAGCTTGGTTGGAGTCACTGAAGCTTTCTTT
TRBJ1-3 | once | TRBV5-1 | . | CASSFTTTGTSGNTIYF | TGCGCCAGCAGCTTCACAACTACCGGGACCTCTGGAAACACCATATATTTT
TRBJ1-2 | . | TRBV28 | . | CASSRLPTAYGYTF | TGTGCCAGCAGCCGACTCCCTACAGCTTATGGCTACACCTTC